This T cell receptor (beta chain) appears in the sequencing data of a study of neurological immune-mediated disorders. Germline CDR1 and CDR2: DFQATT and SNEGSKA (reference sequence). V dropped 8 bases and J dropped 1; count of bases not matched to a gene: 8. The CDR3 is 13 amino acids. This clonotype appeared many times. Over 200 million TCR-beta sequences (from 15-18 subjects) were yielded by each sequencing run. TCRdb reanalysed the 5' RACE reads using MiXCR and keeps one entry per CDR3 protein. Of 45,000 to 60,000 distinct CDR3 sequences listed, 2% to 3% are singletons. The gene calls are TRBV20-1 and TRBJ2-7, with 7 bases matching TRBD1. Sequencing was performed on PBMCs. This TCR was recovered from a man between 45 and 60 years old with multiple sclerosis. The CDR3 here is CSTRHRGSYEQYF. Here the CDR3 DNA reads TGCAGTACCAGACACAGGGGTTCCTACGAGCAGTACTTC.